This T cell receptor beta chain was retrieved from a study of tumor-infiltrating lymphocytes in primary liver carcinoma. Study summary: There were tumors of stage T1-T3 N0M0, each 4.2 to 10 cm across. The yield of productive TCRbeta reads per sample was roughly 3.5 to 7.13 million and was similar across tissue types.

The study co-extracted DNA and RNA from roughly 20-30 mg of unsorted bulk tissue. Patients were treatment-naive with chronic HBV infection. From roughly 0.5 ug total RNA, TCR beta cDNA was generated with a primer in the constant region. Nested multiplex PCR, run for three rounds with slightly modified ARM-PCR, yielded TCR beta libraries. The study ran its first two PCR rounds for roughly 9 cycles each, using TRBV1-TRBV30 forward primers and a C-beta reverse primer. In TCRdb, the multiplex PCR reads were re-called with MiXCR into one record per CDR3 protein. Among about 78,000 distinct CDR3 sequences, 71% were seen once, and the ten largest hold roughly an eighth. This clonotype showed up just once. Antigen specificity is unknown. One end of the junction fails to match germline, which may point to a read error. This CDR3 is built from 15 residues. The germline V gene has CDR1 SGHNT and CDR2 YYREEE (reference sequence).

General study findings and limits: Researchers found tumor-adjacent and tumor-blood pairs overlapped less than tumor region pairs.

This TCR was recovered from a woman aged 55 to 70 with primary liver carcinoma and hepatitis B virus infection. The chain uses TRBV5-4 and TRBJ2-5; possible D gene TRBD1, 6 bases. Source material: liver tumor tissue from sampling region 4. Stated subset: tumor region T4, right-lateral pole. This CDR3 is CASSLRTVGEETQYF. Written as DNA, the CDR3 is TGCGCCAGCAGCTTGCGGACAGTGGGGGAAGAGACCCAGTACTTC.